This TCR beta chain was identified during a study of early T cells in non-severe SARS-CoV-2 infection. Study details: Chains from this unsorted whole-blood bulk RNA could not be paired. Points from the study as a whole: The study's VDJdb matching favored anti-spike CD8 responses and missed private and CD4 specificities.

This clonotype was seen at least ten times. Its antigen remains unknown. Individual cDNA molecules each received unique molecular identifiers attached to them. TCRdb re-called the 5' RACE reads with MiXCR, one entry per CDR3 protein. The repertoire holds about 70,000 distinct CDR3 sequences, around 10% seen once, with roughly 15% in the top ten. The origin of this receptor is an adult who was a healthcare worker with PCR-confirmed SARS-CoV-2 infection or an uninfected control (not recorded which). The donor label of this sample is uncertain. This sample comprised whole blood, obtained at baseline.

Here the CDR3 DNA reads TGTGCCAGCAGCTTGCAAGGGGGGGGAGGCCAAGAGACCCAGTACTTC. Its translation is CASSLQGGGGQETQYF. J is TRBJ2-5 and V is TRBV7-2; D perhaps matches TRBD2 (7 bases). Germline CDR1 SGHTA, CDR2 FQGNSA. The CDR3 has 16 amino acids. V was clipped by 3 bases and J by 1 base, with 15 bases between them.